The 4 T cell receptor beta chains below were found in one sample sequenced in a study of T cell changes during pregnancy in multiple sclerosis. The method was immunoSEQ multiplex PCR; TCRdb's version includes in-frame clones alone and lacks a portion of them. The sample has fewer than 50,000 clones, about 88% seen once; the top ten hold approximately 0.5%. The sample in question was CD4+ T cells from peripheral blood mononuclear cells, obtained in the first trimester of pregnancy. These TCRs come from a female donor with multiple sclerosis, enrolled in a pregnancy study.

CDR3 amino acids: CASSWAGRLNEQFF. The CDR3 DNA is TGTGCCAGCAGTTGGGCGGGGCGGCTAAATGAGCAGTTCTTC. The genes are TRBV28 and TRBJ2-1, with a tentative D call TRBD2 (6 bases). The CDR3 is 14 residues long. The V gene's germline CDR1 is MDHEN and CDR2 SYDVKM. The germline V and J ends were trimmed by 4 bases and 7 bases, with 14 bases remaining between them.

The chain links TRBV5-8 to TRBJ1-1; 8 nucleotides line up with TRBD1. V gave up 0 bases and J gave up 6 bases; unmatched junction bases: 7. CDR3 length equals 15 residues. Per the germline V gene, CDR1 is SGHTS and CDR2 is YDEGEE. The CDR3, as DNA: TGTGCCAGCAGCTTGGGGACAGGGTTATCGCCTGAAGCTTTCTTT. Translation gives CASSLGTGLSPEAFF.

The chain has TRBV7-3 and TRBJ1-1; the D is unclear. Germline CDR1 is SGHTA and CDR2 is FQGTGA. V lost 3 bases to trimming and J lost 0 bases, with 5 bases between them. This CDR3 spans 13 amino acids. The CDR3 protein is CASSLYVNTEAFF. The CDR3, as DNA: TGTGCCAGCAGCTTGTATGTGAACACTGAAGCTTTCTTT.

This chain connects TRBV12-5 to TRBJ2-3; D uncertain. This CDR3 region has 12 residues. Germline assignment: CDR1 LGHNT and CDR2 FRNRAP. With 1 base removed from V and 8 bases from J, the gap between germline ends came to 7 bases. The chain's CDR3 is CASGLGSVTQYF. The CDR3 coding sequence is TGTGCTAGTGGTTTGGGTTCAGTTACGCAGTATTTT.